These T cell receptor beta chains were read from a single sample in a study of T-cell reconstitution after alpha-beta-depleted transplantation in children. TCRdb re-called the PCR reads with MiXCR, one entry per CDR3 protein. The table has 45,000 to 50,000 distinct CDR3 sequences, under 60% seen once. This specimen consisted of peripheral blood, obtained before TCRalphabeta/CD19-depleted stem cell transplant. The receptors originated from a boy under two years old with SCID, due to receive a stem cell transplant. Both conserved end residues are part of each CDR3.

v_call cdr3_aa
TRBV13 CASNLGTLGPEAFF
TRBV28 CAMGPGLEGQYF
TRBV27 CASRRAVVQETQYF
TRBV4-2 CASSPETGQAPYEQYF
TRBV7-6 CASSGSVLAGGLGTDTQYF
TRBV20-1 CSARLSAKNIQYF
TRBV5-5 CASSPQGGLADTQYF
TRBV7-2 CASSRLGSGGDEQFF
TRBV6-5 CASSYSLGRQVAGELFF
TRBV20-1 CSVQRGGDRVGTDTQYF
TRBV5-5 CASSLSQGSYEQYF
TRBV12-3/TRBV12-4 CASSPSQRGTDTQYF
TRBV29-1 CSVETGYGYTF
TRBV7-6 CASSSDRGNQPQHF
TRBV12-3/TRBV12-4 CASSLTGGTGGTEAFF
TRBV27 CASSLSNDQPQHF
TRBV11-2 CASSVTGSGADTQYF
TRBV6-2/TRBV6-3 CASSLMDSNQPQHF
TRBV7-8 CASSIGTGFRDGYTF
TRBV10-3 CAIQGRGYGYTF
TRBV20-1 CSATGSTEAFF
TRBV11-2 CASSLVAGSYEQYF
TRBV7-6 CASSLGDNSEQYF
TRBV20-1 CSARTTGTSGGATPYEQYF
TRBV20-1 CSARAGTALGISQPQHF
TRBV5-1 CASSLESSGGAQTQYF
TRBV5-6 CASSNPGAHNEQFF
TRBV7-8 CASSLVAGAGTEAFF
TRBV5-6 CASTGTGIRSTEAFF
TRBV7-2 CASSSGLTVTF
TRBV7-2 CASSLLRGAQETQYF
TRBV10-1 CASSQDGANTEAFF
TRBV5-5 CASSSQGPGLNEQFF
TRBV12-3/TRBV12-4 CASSPPGLGLNEQFF
TRBV4-3 CASSQEWGNTEAFF
TRBV4-1 CASSPRKEGGQETQYF
TRBV7-2 CASSLRDRTTDTQYF
TRBV20-1 CSARDLATVGRSYNEQFF
TRBV7-8 CASSLADRGKAAQYF
TRBV6-1 CASSRRQGRGAYNEQFF
TRBV6-2/TRBV6-3 CASSYISDATETQYF
TRBV4-3 CASSQDFGQGADEQYF
TRBV20-1 CSASRPGQKNYGYTF
TRBV27 CASSSTGWNTEAFF
TRBV12-3/TRBV12-4 CASLPSPSSGNTIYF
TRBV10-3 CAITGPNYEQYF
TRBV15 CATSRGQTGASGANVLTF
TRBV5-6 CASSLGQYYNEQFF
TRBV19 CASSIDQGYGAQYF
TRBV18 CASSPLGEETQYF
TRBV7-7 CASSPTERGPETQYF
TRBV20-1 CSAHTGKHTEAFF
TRBV20-1 CSARDEAPWGYTF
TRBV20-1 CSATNSGGPEQFF
TRBV10-3 CAISESAVLGYTF
TRBV9 CASSEGGVNTEAFF